This T cell receptor (beta chain) was retrieved from a study of cytomegalovirus exposure and HLA in healthy donors. This clone was picked up a small number of times. Primers: 60 Vbeta forward and 13 Jbeta reverse. Clones were read by immunoSEQ multiplex PCR, and TCRdb kept only the in-frame ones, dropping some. This sample yields approximately 130,000 clones, of which approximately 85% are seen a single time; about 7% belongs to the top ten. Per the germline V gene, CDR1 is GTSNPN and CDR2 is SVGIG (reference sequence). The ends lost 5 bases at V and 1 base at J; junction bases unmatched: 5. The length of the CDR3 is 15 residues.

V and J are TRBV30 and TRBJ2-6, with 7 bases identical to TRBD1. The sequence was collected from a woman aged 30 to 39 in good health and CMV-seropositive. Sample: PBMCs. In nucleotides, the CDR3 is TGTGCCTGGTCAAAGGGGGCATCTGGGGCCAACGTCCTGACTTTC. Translated, it gives CAWSKGASGANVLTF.